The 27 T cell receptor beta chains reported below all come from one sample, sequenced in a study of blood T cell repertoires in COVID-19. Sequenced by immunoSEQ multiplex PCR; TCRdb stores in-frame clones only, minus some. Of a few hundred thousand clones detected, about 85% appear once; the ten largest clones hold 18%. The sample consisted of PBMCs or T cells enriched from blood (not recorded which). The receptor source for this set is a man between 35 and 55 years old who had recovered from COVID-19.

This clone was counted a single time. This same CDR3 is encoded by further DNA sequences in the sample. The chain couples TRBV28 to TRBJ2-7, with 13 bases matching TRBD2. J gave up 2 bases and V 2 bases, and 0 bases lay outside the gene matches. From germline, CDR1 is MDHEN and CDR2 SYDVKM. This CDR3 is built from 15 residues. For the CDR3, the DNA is TGTGCCAGCAGTTTAGGACTAGCGGGAGCCTACGAGCAGTACTTC. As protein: CASSLGLAGAYEQYF.

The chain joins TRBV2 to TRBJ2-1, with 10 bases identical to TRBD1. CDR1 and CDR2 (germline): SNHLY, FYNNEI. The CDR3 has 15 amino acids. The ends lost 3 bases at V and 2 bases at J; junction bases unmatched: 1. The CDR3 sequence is CASSDDRGPYNEQFF. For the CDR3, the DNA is TGTGCCAGCAGTGACGACAGGGGGCCCTACAATGAGCAGTTCTTC. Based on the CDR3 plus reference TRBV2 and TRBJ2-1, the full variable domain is EPEVTQTPSHQVTQMGQEVILRCVPISNHLYFYWYRQILGQKVEFLVSFYNNEISEKSEIFDDQFSVERPDGSNFTLKIRSTKLEDSAMYFCASSDDRGPYNEQFFGPGTRLTVL.

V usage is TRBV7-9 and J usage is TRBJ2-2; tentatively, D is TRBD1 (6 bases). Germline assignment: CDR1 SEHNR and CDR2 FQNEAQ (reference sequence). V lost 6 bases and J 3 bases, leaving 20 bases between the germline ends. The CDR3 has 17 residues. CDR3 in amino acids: CASRQLGRQGHTGELFF. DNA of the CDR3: TGTGCCAGCAGGCAACTCGGTCGGCAGGGGCACACCGGGGAGCTGTTTTTT.

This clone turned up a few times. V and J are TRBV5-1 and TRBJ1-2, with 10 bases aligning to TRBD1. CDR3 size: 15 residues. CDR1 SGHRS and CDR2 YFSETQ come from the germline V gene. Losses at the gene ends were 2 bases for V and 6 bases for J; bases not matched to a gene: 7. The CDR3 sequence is CASSLIFGQGDGYTF. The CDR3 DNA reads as TGCGCCAGCAGCTTAATCTTCGGACAGGGGGATGGCTACACCTTC. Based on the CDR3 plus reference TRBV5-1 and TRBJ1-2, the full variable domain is KAGVTQTPRYLIKTRGQQVTLSCSPISGHRSVSWYQQTPGQGLQFLFEYFSETQRNKGNFPGRFSGRQFSNSRSEMNVSTLELGDSALYLCASSLIFGQGDGYTFGSGTRLTVV.

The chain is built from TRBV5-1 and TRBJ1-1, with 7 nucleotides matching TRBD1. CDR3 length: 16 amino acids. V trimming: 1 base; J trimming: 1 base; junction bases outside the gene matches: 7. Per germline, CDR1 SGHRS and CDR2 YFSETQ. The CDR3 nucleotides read TGCGCCAGCAGCTTGTCATCAGGGGGTTCGAACACTGAAGCTTTCTTT. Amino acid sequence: CASSLSSGGSNTEAFF.

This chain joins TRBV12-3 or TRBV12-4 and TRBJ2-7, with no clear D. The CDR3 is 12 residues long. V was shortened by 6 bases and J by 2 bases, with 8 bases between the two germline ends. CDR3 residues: CASSPRAYEQYF. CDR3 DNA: TGTGCCAGCAGCCCAAGAGCCTACGAGCAGTACTTC.

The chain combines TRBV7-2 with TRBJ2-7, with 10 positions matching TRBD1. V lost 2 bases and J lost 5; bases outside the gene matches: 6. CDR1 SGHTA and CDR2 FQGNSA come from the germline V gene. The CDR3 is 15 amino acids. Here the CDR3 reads CASSLIRDRGHEQYF. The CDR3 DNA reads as TGTGCCAGCAGCTTAATACGGGACAGGGGCCACGAGCAGTACTTC.

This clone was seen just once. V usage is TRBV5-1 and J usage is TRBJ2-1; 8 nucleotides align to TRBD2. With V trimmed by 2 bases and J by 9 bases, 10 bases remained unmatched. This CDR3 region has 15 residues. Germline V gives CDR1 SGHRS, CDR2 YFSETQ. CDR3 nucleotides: TGCGCCAGCAGCTTCCTAGCGGGCGCCCCGGGTGAGCAGTTCTTC. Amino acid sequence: CASSFLAGAPGEQFF.

The CDR3 coding sequence is TGTGCCAGCAGCCCGTTGACTAGGAATGAGCAGTTCTTC. Translation gives CASSPLTRNEQFF. The rearrangement joins TRBV9 to TRBJ2-1, with D possibly matching TRBD2 (6 bases). Per the germline V gene, CDR1 is SGDLS and CDR2 is YYNGEE. This CDR3 contains 13 residues. The V and J ends lost 4 bases and 7 bases respectively, with 12 bases between them.

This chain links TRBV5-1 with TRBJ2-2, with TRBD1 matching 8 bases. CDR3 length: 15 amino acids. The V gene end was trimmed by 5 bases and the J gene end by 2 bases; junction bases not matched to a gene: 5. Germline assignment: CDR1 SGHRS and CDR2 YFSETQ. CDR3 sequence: CASRADRVNTGELFF. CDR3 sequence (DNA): TGCGCCAGCAGGGCGGACAGGGTAAACACCGGGGAGCTGTTTTTT.

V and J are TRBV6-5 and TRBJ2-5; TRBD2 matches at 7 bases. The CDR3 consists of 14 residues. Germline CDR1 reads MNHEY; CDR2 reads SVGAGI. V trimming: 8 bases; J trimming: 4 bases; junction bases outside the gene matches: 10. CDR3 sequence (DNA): TGTGCCAGCTCAAAGCGGGATTGGGGAGAGACCCAGTACTTC. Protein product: CASSKRDWGETQYF.

The CDR3 is CATSGDRGYYGYTF. The CDR3 DNA sequence: TGTGCCACCTCCGGGGACAGGGGTTACTATGGCTACACCTTC. V gene TRBV6-5 combines with J gene TRBJ1-2; 10 bases line up with TRBD1. Germline loops: CDR1 MNHEY, CDR2 SVGAGI. V trimming: 10 bases; J trimming: 3 bases; junction bases outside the gene matches: 8. The CDR3 has 14 amino acids.

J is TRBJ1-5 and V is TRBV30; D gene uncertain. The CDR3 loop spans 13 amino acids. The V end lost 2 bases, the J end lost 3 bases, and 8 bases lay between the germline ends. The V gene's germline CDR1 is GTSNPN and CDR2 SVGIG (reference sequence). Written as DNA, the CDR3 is TGTGCCTGGAGTTTGGGCCCCAATCAGCCCCAGCATTTT. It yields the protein CAWSLGPNQPQHF.

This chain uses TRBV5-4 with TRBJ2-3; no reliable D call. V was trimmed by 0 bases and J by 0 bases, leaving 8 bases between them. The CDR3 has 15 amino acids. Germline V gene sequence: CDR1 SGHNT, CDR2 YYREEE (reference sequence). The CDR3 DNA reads TGTGCCAGCAGCTTGGTGGTGGCTAGCACAGATACGCAGTATTTT. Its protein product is CASSLVVASTDTQYF.

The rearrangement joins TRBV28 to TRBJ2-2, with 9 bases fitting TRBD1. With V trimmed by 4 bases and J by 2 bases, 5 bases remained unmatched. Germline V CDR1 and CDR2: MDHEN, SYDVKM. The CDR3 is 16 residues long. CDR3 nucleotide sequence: TGTGCCAGCAGTTCACAGGGGGCGGTTAACACCGGGGAGCTGTTTTTT. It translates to CASSSQGAVNTGELFF.

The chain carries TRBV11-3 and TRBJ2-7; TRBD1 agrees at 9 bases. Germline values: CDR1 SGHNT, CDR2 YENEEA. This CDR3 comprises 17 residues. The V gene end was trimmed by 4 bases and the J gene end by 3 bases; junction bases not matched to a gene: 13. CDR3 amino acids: CASSSHPTRQGGYEQYF. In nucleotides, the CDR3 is TGTGCCAGCAGCTCTCACCCTACCAGACAGGGGGGCTACGAGCAGTACTTC.

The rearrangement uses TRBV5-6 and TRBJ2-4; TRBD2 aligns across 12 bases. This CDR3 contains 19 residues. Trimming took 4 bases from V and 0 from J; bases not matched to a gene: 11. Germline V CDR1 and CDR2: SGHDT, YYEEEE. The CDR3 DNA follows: TGTGCCAGCAGCACAGGGGTCCTAGCGGGAGGGGTAGCCAAAAACATTCAGTACTTC. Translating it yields CASSTGVLAGGVAKNIQYF. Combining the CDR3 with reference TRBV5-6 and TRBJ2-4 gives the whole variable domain DAGVTQSPTHLIKTRGQQVTLRCSPKSGHDTVSWYQQALGQGPQFIFQYYEEEERQRGNFPDRFSGHQFPNYSSELNVNALLLGDSALYLCASSTGVLAGGVAKNIQYFGAGTRLSVL.

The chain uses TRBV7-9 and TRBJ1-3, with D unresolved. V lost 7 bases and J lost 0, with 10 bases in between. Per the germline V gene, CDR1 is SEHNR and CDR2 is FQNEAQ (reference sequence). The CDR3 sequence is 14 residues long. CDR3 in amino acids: CASIRPSSGNTIYF. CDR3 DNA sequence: TGTGCCAGCATCAGACCTAGCTCTGGAAACACCATATATTTT. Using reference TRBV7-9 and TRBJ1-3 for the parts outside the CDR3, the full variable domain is DTGVSQNPRHKITKRGQNVTFRCDPISEHNRLYWYRQTLGQGPEFLTYFQNEAQLEKSRLLSDRFSAERPKGSFSTLEIQRTEQGDSAMYLCASIRPSSGNTIYFGEGSWLTVV.

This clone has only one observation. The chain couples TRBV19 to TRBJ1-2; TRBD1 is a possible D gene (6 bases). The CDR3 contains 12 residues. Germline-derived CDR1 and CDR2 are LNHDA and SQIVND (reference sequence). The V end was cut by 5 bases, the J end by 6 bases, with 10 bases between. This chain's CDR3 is CASSAHRDGYTF. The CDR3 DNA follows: TGTGCCAGTAGTGCCCACAGGGATGGCTACACCTTC.

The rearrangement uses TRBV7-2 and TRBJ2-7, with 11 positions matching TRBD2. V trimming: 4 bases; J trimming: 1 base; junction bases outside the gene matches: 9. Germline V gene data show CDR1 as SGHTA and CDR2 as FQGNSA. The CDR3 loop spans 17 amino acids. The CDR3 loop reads CASSSGTSGVTSYEQYF. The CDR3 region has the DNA TGTGCCAGCAGCTCCGGGACTAGCGGTGTAACGTCCTACGAGCAGTACTTC.

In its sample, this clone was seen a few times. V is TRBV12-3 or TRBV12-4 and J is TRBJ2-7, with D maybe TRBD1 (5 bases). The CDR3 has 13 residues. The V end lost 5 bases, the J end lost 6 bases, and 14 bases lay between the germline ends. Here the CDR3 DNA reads TGTGCCAGCAGTCTGGGGCAGGGTGTCGAGCAGTACTTC. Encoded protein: CASSLGQGVEQYF.

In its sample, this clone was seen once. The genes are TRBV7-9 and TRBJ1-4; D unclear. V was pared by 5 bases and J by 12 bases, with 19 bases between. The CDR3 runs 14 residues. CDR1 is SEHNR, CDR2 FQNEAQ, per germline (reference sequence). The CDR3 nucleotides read TGTGCCAGCAGCGCTCCGGGTCAATGGCCCCAACTGTTTTTT. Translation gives CASSAPGQWPQLFF.

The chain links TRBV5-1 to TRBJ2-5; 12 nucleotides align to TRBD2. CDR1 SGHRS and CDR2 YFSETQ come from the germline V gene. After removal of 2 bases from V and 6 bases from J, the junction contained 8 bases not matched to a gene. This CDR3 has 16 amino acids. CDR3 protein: CASSFSTSGGQKTQYF. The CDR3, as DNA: TGCGCCAGCAGCTTTTCCACTAGCGGGGGGCAGAAGACCCAGTACTTC.

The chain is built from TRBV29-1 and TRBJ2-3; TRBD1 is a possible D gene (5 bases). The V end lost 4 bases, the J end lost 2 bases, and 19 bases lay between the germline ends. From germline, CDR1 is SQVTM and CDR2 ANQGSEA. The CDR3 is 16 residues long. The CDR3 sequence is CSVVSRHQGNTDTQYF. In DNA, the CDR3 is TGCAGCGTTGTAAGTAGGCATCAGGGAAACACAGATACGCAGTATTTT.

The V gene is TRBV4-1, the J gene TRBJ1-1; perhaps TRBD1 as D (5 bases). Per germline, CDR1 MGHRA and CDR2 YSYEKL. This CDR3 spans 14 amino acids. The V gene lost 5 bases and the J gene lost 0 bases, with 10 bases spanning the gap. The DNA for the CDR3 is TGCGCCAGCAGCGAGCGGGGGTTGAACACTGAAGCTTTCTTT. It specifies CASSERGLNTEAFF.

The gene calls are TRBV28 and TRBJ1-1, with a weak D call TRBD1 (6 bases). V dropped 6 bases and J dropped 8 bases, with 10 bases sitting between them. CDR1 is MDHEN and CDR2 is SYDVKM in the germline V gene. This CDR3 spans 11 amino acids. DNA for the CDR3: TGTGCCAGCAGCACCGGGACAGAAGCTTTCTTT. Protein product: CASSTGTEAFF.

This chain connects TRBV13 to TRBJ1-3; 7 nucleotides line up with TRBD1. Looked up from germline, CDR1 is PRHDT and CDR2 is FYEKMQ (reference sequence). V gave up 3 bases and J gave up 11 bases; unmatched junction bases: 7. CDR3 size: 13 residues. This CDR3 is CASSFDSQGAIYF. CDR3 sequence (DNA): TGTGCCAGCAGCTTCGATTCCCAGGGGGCCATATATTTT.